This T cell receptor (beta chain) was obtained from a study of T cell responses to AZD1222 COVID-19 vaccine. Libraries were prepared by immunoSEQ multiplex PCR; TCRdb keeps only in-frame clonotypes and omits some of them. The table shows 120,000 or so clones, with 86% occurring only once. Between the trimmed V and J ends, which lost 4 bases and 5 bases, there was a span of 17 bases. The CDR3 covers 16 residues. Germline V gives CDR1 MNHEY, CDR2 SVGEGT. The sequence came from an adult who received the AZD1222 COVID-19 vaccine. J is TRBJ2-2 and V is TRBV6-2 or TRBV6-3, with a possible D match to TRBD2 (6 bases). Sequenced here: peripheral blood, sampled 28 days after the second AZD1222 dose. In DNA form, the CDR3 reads TGTGCCAGCAGTTCTCCGGAGGGGACGGGAACCGGGGAGCTGTTTTTT. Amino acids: CASSSPEGTGTGELFF.